This entry is about one TCR beta chain. The sample belongs to a study of cytomegalovirus exposure and HLA in healthy donors. The method was immunoSEQ multiplex PCR; TCRdb's version includes in-frame clones alone and lacks a portion of them. The sample has about 270,000 clones; approximately 86% are singletons. Between the trimmed V and J ends, which lost 0 bases and 0 bases, there was a span of 13 bases. CDR3 size: 17 residues. Germline V gene lookup returns CDR1 SGHRS and CDR2 YFSETQ. The sequencing input was PBMCs. The sequence came from a woman younger than 30 in good health and CMV-seronegative. The chain couples TRBV5-1 to TRBJ2-1, with no clear D. The CDR3 DNA reads as TGCGCCAGCAGCTTGGCTCAGGCTCGAAGCTCCTACAATGAGCAGTTCTTC. Protein product: CASSLAQARSSYNEQFF.